This TCR beta chain was sequenced in a study of identical twins. Through template switching, a universal primer site was introduced, and the cDNA contained unique molecular identifiers. TCRdb reprocessed the 5' RACE reads with MiXCR, giving one entry per CDR3 protein. The table records 1.5 million to 2 million distinct CDR3 sequences, about 32% of them present only once. This clonotype was recorded a few times. J was trimmed by 3 bases and V by 5 bases; bases with no gene match: 5. The CDR3 consists of 15 residues. CDR1 and CDR2 from the germline V gene are MDHEN and SYDVKM. The genes are TRBV28 and TRBJ1-4; 8 bases line up with TRBD1. The clonotype comes from a newborn girl in good health. Sequencing was carried out using cord blood. Here the CDR3 DNA reads TGTGCCAGCAGTGTAGACAGGGGAGCTAATGAAAAACTGTTTTTT. Translated: CASSVDRGANEKLFF.